The present T cell receptor beta chain was sequenced within a study of CD8 T cells in Susac syndrome. Random hexamers primed reverse transcription of roughly 0.5 to 1 ug RNA. The TCR beta CDR3 was amplified by immunoSEQ multiplex PCR across 54 Vbeta, 13 Jbeta. In TCRdb, the immunoSEQ multiplex PCR reads were re-called with MiXCR into one record per CDR3 protein. The table has 200,000 to 300,000 distinct CDR3 sequences, 90% to 97% seen once. Germline CDR1 is SGHRS and CDR2 is YFSETQ. This CDR3 is 13 amino acids long. V was trimmed by 7 bases and J by 0 bases, leaving 10 bases between them. This sequence joins TRBV5-1 and TRBJ1-1, with D hard to call. Sequences were obtained from CD4+ T cells from PBMCs. The receptor was derived from a human donor with Susac syndrome. In nucleotides, the CDR3 is TGCGCCAGCCGGGAGGGTATGAACACTGAAGCTTTCTTT. Translation: CASREGMNTEAFF.